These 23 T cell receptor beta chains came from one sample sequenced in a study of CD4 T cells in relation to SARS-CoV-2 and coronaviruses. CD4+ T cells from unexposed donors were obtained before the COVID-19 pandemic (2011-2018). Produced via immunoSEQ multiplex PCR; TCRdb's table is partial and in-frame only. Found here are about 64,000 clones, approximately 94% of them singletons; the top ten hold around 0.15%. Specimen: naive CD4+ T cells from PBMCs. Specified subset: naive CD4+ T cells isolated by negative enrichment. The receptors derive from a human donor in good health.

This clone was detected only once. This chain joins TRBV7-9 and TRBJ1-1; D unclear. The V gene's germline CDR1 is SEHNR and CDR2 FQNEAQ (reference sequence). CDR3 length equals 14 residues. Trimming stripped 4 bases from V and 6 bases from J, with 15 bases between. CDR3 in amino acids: CASSSGPAWAEAFF. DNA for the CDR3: TGTGCCAGCAGCTCCGGCCCTGCCTGGGCTGAAGCTTTCTTT.

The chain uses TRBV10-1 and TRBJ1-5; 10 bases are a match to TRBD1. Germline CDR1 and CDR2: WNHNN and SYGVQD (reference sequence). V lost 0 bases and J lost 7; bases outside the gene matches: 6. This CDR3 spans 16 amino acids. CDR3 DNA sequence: TGCGCCAGCAGTGAGTCGAGACAGGGGGCACGCCAGCCCCAGCATTTT. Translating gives CASSESRQGARQPQHF.

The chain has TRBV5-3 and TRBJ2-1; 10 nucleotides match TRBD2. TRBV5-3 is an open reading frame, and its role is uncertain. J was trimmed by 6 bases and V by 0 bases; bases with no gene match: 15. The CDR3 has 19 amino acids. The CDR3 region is CARSLDPGRQREGRNEQFF. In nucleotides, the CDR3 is TGTGCCAGAAGCTTGGACCCTGGGAGACAGCGGGAGGGTCGCAATGAGCAGTTCTTC.

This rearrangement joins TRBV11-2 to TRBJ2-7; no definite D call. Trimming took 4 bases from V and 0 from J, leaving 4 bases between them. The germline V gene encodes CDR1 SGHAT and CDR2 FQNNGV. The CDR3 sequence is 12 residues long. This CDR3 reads CASSSSSYEQYF. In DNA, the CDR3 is TGTGCCAGCAGCTCCAGCTCCTACGAGCAGTACTTC. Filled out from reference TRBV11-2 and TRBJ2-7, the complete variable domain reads EAGVAQSPRYKIIEKRQSVAFWCNPISGHATLYWYQQILGQGPKLLIQFQNNGVVDDSQLPKDRFSAERLKGVDSTLKIQPAKLEDSAVYLCASSSSSYEQYFGPGTRLTVT.

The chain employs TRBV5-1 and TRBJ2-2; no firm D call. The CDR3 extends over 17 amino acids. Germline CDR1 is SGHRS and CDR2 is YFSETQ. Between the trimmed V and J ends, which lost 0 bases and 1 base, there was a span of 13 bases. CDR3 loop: CASSLEAASKNTGELFF. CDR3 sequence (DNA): TGCGCCAGCAGCTTGGAGGCAGCCAGCAAGAACACCGGGGAGCTGTTTTTT.

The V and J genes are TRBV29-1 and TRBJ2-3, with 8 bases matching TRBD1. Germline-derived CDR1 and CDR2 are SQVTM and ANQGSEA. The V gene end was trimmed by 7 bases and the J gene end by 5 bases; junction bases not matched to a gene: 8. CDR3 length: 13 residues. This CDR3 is CSARDRFIDTQYF. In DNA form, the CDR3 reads TGCAGCGCCCGGGACAGGTTCATAGATACGCAGTATTTT.

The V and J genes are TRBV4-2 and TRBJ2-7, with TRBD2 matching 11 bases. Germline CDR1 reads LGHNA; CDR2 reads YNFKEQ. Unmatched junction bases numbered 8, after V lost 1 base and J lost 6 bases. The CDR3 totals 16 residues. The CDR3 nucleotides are TGTGCCAGCAGCCAAGTGGATAGCGGGAGGGCCAGCGAGCAGTACTTC. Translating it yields CASSQVDSGRASEQYF.

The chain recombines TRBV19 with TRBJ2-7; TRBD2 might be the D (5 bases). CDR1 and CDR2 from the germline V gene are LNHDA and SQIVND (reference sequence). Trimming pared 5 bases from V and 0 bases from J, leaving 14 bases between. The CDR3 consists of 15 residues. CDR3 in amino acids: CASSVLGSLSYEQYF. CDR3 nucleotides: TGTGCCAGTAGTGTTCTAGGGAGCCTCTCCTACGAGCAGTACTTC.

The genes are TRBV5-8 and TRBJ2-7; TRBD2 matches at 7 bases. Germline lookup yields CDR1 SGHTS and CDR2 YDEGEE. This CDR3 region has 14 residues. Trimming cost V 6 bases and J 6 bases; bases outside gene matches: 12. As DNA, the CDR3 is TGTGCCAGCACCTACGAGGCGGGAGTTGGCGAGCAGTACTTC. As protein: CASTYEAGVGEQYF.

The CDR3 region is CASSRTGGIALDGYTF. CDR3 DNA sequence: TGTGCCAGCAGCCGGACAGGGGGCATAGCTCTGGATGGCTACACCTTC. The V and J genes are TRBV5-6 and TRBJ1-2, with 11 bases that match TRBD1. After removal of 4 bases from V and 6 bases from J, the junction contained 11 bases not matched to a gene. The germline V gene has CDR1 SGHDT and CDR2 YYEEEE. The CDR3 extends over 16 amino acids.

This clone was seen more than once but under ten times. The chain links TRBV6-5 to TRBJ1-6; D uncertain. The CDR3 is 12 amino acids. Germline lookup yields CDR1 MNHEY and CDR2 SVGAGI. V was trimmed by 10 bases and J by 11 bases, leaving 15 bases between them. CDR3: CATQTEYAPLHF. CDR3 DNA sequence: TGTGCCACCCAAACCGAGTACGCACCCCTCCACTTT.

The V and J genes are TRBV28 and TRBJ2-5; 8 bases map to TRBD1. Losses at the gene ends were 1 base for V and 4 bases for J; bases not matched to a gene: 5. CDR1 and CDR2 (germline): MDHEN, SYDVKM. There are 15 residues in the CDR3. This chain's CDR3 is CASSLYGQGLETQYF. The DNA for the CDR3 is TGTGCCAGCAGTTTATACGGACAGGGCCTAGAGACCCAGTACTTC.

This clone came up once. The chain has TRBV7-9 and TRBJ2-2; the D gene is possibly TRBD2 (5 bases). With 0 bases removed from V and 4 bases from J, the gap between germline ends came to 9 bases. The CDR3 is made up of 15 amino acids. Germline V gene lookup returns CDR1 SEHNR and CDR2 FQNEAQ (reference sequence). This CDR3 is CASSLAGVGTGELFF. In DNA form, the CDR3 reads TGTGCCAGCAGCTTAGCGGGAGTTGGCACCGGGGAGCTGTTTTTT.

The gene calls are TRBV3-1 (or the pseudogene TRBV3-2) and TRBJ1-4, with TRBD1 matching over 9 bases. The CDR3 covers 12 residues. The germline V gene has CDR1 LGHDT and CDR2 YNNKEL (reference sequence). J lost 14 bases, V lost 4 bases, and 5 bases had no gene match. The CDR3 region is CASSPDDRGLFF. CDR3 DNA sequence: TGTGCCAGCAGCCCTGACGACAGGGGGCTGTTTTTT.

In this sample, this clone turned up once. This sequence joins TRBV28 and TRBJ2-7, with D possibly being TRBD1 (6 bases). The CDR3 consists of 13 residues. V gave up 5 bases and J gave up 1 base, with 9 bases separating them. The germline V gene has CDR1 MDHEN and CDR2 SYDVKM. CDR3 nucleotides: TGTGCCAGCAGTGGGGACAATTCCTACGAGCAGTACTTC. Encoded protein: CASSGDNSYEQYF.

The CDR3 DNA is TGTGCCAGCAGCCCCCGGAGGGGGGTTTTTGTCACCGGGGAGCTGTTTTTT. It codes for CASSPRRGVFVTGELFF. The chain recombines TRBV5-8 with TRBJ2-2; D assignment may be TRBD1 or TRBD2 (6 bases each). This CDR3 region has 17 residues. Per the germline V gene, CDR1 is SGHTS and CDR2 is YDEGEE. V was clipped by 4 bases and J by 4 bases, with 20 bases between them.

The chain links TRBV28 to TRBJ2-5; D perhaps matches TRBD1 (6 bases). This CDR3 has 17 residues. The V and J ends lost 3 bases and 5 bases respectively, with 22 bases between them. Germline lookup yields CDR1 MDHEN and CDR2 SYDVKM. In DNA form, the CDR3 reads TGTGCCAGCAGTTTGAATGTCCGAGACAGGATTCGGGAGACCCAGTACTTC. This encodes CASSLNVRDRIRETQYF.

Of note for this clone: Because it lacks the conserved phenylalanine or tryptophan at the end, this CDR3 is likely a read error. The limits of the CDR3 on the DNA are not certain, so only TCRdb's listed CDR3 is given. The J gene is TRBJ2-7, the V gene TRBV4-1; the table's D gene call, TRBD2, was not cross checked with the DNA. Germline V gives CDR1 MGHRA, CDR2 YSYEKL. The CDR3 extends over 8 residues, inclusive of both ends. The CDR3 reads CASSQEGL.

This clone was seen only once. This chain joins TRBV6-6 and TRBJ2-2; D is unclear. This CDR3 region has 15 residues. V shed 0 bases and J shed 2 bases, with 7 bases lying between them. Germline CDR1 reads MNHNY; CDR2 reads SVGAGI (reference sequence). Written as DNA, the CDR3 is TGTGCCAGCAGTTACTCGAAACTTAACACCGGGGAGCTGTTTTTT. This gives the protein CASSYSKLNTGELFF.

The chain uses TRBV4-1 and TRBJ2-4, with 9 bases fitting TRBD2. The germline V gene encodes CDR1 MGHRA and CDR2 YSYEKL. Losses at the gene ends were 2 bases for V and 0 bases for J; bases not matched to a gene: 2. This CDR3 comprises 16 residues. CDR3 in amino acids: CASSQLAGLAKNIQYF. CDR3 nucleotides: TGCGCCAGCAGCCAACTAGCGGGATTAGCCAAAAACATTCAGTACTTC.

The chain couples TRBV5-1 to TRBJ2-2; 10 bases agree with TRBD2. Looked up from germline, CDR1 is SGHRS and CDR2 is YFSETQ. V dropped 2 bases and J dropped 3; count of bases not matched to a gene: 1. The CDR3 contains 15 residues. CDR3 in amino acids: CASSFGTSDTGELFF. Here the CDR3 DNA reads TGCGCCAGCAGCTTCGGGACTAGCGACACCGGGGAGCTGTTTTTT.

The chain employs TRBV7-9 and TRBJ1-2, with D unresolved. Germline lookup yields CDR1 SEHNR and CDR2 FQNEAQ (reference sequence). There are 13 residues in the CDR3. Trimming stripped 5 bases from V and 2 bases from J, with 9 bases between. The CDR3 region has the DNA TGTGCCAGCAGCCCCGACCGAAACTATGGCTACACCTTC. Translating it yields CASSPDRNYGYTF.

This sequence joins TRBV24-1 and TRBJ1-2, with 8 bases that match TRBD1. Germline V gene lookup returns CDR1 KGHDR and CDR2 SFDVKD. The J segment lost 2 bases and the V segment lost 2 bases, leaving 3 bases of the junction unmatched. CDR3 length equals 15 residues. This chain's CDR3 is CATSDSGGRNYGYTF. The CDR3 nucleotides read TGTGCCACCAGTGATTCAGGGGGCCGGAACTATGGCTACACCTTC.